The clone carrying this TCR beta chain was detected many times. A single record per CDR3 protein comes from TCRdb applying MiXCR to the 5' RACE reads. The sample shows about 95,000 distinct CDR3 sequences, approximately 3.3% of them seen only once. These data come from a study of neurological immune-mediated disorders. For the study at large: Multiple sclerosis patients numbered some 35, with about 30 relapsing-remitting and 3 secondary progressive.

The V end was cut by 3 bases, the J end by 1 base, with 9 bases between. This CDR3 comprises 13 residues. Germline V gene lookup returns CDR1 DFQATT and CDR2 SNEGSKA (reference sequence). V usage is TRBV20-1 and J usage is TRBJ1-2; no definite D call. This TCR was sampled from a woman under 30 with multiple sclerosis. The sequenced sample was PBMCs. The CDR3 loop is CSARAPNNYGYTF. The CDR3, as DNA: TGCAGTGCTAGGGCGCCGAATAACTATGGCTACACCTTC.